This entry lists 20 T cell receptor beta chains sequenced from one sample in a study of blood T cell repertoires in COVID-19. The protocol was immunoSEQ multiplex PCR, while the TCRdb copy is restricted to in-frame clones and leaves out a portion. The sample includes over 100,000 clones, over 75% of them seen just once. Sequenced material: peripheral blood. These receptors originate from a man aged 80 or over with acute or convalescent COVID-19.

DNA of the CDR3: TGTGCCAGCAGCCCACATTTAGGACAGGGTGAATACACCTTC. This translates into CASSPHLGQGEYTF. This chain joins TRBV5-4 and TRBJ1-2, with 8 bases that match TRBD1. This CDR3 region has 14 residues. V dropped 4 bases and J dropped 11; count of bases not matched to a gene: 13. Germline values: CDR1 SGHNT, CDR2 YYREEE (reference sequence).

The chain joins TRBV28 to TRBJ1-3; D gene unclear. The germline V gene encodes CDR1 MDHEN and CDR2 SYDVKM. V lost 1 base and J 3 bases, leaving 10 bases between the germline ends. The CDR3 consists of 15 residues. Written as DNA, the CDR3 is TGTGCCAGCAGTTTATCAGCGGTCCTTGGAAACACCATATATTTT. It translates to CASSLSAVLGNTIYF.

This clone has just a few counts. The chain employs TRBV5-8 and TRBJ1-1, with a possible D match to TRBD1 (6 bases). This CDR3 comprises 14 residues. Trimming left V 4 bases short and J 4 bases short, with 14 bases between. Germline CDR1 and CDR2: SGHTS and YDEGEE. The CDR3 spells CASSLGTGTTEAFF. The CDR3 region has the DNA TGTGCCAGCAGCCTTGGAACAGGGACCACTGAAGCTTTCTTT.

The CDR3 protein is CASSPQGENTEAFF. The DNA of the CDR3 is TGTGCCAGCAGCCCACAGGGCGAGAACACTGAAGCTTTCTTT. The chain couples TRBV7-9 to TRBJ1-1; weak D call: TRBD1 (6 bases). With 5 bases removed from V and 1 base from J, the gap between germline ends came to 11 bases. CDR1 and CDR2 (germline): SEHNR, FQNEAQ (reference sequence). The CDR3 loop spans 14 amino acids.

The chain combines TRBV5-1 with TRBJ1-1, with TRBD1 as a possible D gene (6 bases). The CDR3 is 13 amino acids. The germline gives CDR1 SGHRS, CDR2 YFSETQ. V shed 4 bases and J shed 6 bases, with 13 bases lying between them. The CDR3 is CASSVQGSAEAFF. In DNA, the CDR3 is TGCGCCAGCAGCGTACAGGGATCGGCTGAAGCTTTCTTT.

The chain recombines TRBV6-5 with TRBJ1-4, with 8 bases identical to TRBD1. The CDR3 is 15 residues long. V trimming: 7 bases; J trimming: 0 bases; junction bases outside the gene matches: 4. Germline V gene sequence: CDR1 MNHEY, CDR2 SVGAGI. The CDR3 coding sequence is TGTGCCAGCAAGCTACAGGGGGCAACTAATGAAAAACTGTTTTTT. This gives the protein CASKLQGATNEKLFF.

This clone occurred once. This chain links TRBV7-8 with TRBJ1-1; TRBD1 agrees at 9 bases. This CDR3 spans 14 amino acids. In germline, CDR1 is SGHVS, CDR2 FQNEAQ. Trimming removed 5 bases from V and 4 bases from J; junction bases left unmatched: 5. The CDR3: CASSRDRATTEAFF. As DNA, the CDR3 is TGTGCCAGCAGCAGGGACAGGGCAACCACTGAAGCTTTCTTT.

The chain links TRBV7-9 to TRBJ1-4; TRBD1 matches 11 bases. Germline V gene lookup returns CDR1 SEHNR and CDR2 FQNEAQ (reference sequence). CDR3 size: 17 residues. The V gene end was trimmed by 0 bases and the J gene end by 5 bases; junction bases not matched to a gene: 5. The CDR3 protein is CASSLALGTGGNEKLFF. The CDR3 DNA follows: TGTGCCAGCAGCTTAGCATTGGGGACAGGGGGGAATGAAAAACTGTTTTTT.

J is TRBJ1-2 and V is TRBV4-3; D might be TRBD1 (6 bases). V was clipped by 3 bases and J by 4 bases, with 18 bases between them. Germline assignment: CDR1 LGHNA and CDR2 YSLEER. The CDR3 covers 16 residues. CDR3 DNA: TGCGCCAGCAGCCAGCAGGTGGACAGCCTAACCTATGGCTACACCTTC. It encodes CASSQQVDSLTYGYTF.

The V gene is TRBV5-4, the J gene TRBJ1-5, with D possibly matching TRBD1 (5 bases). Germline CDR1 and CDR2: SGHNT and YYREEE (reference sequence). CDR3 size: 13 residues. Trimming stripped 2 bases from V and 5 bases from J, with 8 bases between. CDR3 nucleotide sequence: TGTGCCAGCAGCTTATCGGGGGATCAGCCCCAGCATTTT. Protein product: CASSLSGDQPQHF.

This sequence joins TRBV28 and TRBJ2-5; D might be TRBD2 (6 bases). Germline V gives CDR1 MDHEN, CDR2 SYDVKM. V lost 5 bases, J lost 5 bases, and 12 bases lay in between. The CDR3 has 13 amino acids. This chain's CDR3 is CASSSGGLETQYF. The CDR3 DNA follows: TGTGCCAGCAGTAGTGGGGGGTTGGAGACCCAGTACTTC.

This clone was counted only a few times. This chain uses TRBV7-7 with TRBJ1-1; possibly TRBD1 for D (5 bases). Trimming left V 5 bases short and J 1 base short, with 8 bases between. The CDR3 extends over 13 amino acids. Germline CDR1 is SSHAT and CDR2 is FNYEAQ (reference sequence). CDR3 nucleotides: TGTGCCAGCAGCCAACAGGAGAACACTGAAGCTTTCTTT. The encoded protein is CASSQQENTEAFF.

The rearrangement joins TRBV7-9 to TRBJ2-2; 7 nucleotides align to TRBD1. J was trimmed by 7 bases and V by 1 base; bases with no gene match: 9. The germline V gene has CDR1 SEHNR and CDR2 FQNEAQ (reference sequence). The CDR3 is 16 residues long. In DNA form, the CDR3 reads TGTGCCAGCAGCTTAGAGGAAGGGGGCGGCGGCGGGGAGCTGTTTTTT. It specifies CASSLEEGGGGGELFF.

The chain joins TRBV7-3 to TRBJ2-1, with D unclear. V lost 0 bases, J lost 4 bases, and 4 bases lay in between. Germline lookup yields CDR1 SGHTA and CDR2 FQGTGA. The CDR3 extends over 13 amino acids. CDR3 nucleotides: TGTGCCAGCAGCTTAACGCAGTACAATGAGCAGTTCTTC. Its protein is CASSLTQYNEQFF.

This chain connects TRBV19 to TRBJ2-2; 8 nucleotides match TRBD2. The CDR3 contains 16 residues. The junction had 11 bases not matched to a gene; V was cut back by 7 bases and J by 4 bases. Germline V gene lookup returns CDR1 LNHDA and CDR2 SQIVND (reference sequence). The DNA for the CDR3 is TGTGCCAGTACGCACTCGGGGGGGGCGAGCACCGGGGAGCTGTTTTTT. Encoded protein: CASTHSGGASTGELFF.

In this sample, this clone turned up a few times. The chain uses TRBV5-1 and TRBJ2-7; D might be TRBD2 (6 bases). Trimming took 6 bases from V and 4 from J, leaving 11 bases between them. The germline gives CDR1 SGHRS, CDR2 YFSETQ. The CDR3 extends over 12 amino acids. CDR3 sequence (DNA): TGCGCCAGCAATGGCGGGGAATACGAGCAGTACTTC. Encoded protein: CASNGGEYEQYF.

V gene TRBV28 combines with J gene TRBJ1-3, with D perhaps matching TRBD1 (6 bases). V lost 3 bases and J 7 bases, leaving 13 bases between the germline ends. CDR3 length equals 14 residues. CDR1 and CDR2 (germline): MDHEN, SYDVKM. The CDR3 region is CASSLETGRNTIYF. Written as DNA, the CDR3 is TGTGCCAGCAGTTTGGAGACAGGTCGGAACACCATATATTTT.

The CDR3 sequence: CASSASGESNQPQHF. The CDR3 DNA follows: TGTGCCAGCAGTGCCTCGGGAGAGAGCAATCAGCCCCAGCATTTT. V usage is TRBV6-4 and J usage is TRBJ1-5; the D is unclear. This CDR3 contains 15 residues. Looked up from germline, CDR1 is MRHNA and CDR2 is SNTAGT. The germline V and J ends were trimmed by 4 bases and 1 base, with 11 bases remaining between them.

The V gene is TRBV7-8, the J gene TRBJ2-7; D not resolved. The CDR3 runs to 14 residues. The germline gives CDR1 SGHVS, CDR2 FQNEAQ. The germline V and J ends were trimmed by 1 base and 4 bases, with 11 bases remaining between them. CDR3 DNA sequence: TGTGCCAGCAGCTTAGATCCCAAAAATTACGAGCAGTACTTC. Translating it yields CASSLDPKNYEQYF.

The chain links TRBV19 to TRBJ2-7; 9 nucleotides match TRBD1. Germline V lookup: CDR1 LNHDA, CDR2 SQIVND (reference sequence). This CDR3 comprises 18 residues. Trimming took 0 bases from V and 0 from J; bases not matched to a gene: 9. CDR3 protein: CASSIDYTGTGLSYEQYF. The CDR3 DNA follows: TGTGCCAGTAGTATAGATTATACCGGGACAGGGCTCTCCTACGAGCAGTACTTC.